These T cell receptor beta chains were read from a single sample in a study of shared T cell receptors in the human thymus. Profiling relied on immunoSEQ multiplex PCR, and the TCRdb table lists in-frame clones only, not all of them. The sample consists of about 710,000 clones, around 87% of them appearing once. These records were also assigned to another study, of human thymus T cells.

The sequencing input was thymocytes. These receptor sequences come from a boy under three years old with a congenital heart defect. Both conserved end residues are part of each CDR3. The D gene is left open where the match is weak.

d_gene: NA
v_gene: TRBV15
j_gene: TRBJ2-1
CDR3nt: TGTGCCACTACGGAGGTGGGGGGACGATACAATGAGCAGTTCTTC
CDR3aa: CATTEVGGRYNEQFF

d_gene: TRBD1
v_gene: TRBV9
j_gene: TRBJ1-1
CDR3nt: TGTGCCAGCAGCCACCAGGACAGGGGCACTGAAGCTTTCTTT
CDR3aa: CASSHQDRGTEAFF

d_gene: NA
v_gene: TRBV7-2
j_gene: TRBJ2-7
CDR3nt: TGTGCCAGCAGCAAACAGGAGTGCGAGCAGTACTTC
CDR3aa: CASSKQECEQYF

d_gene: TRBD1
v_gene: TRBV5-6
j_gene: TRBJ1-6
CDR3nt: TGTGCCAGCAGCCATGCGTCGACAGGGTCCAGTTCACCCCTCCACTTT
CDR3aa: CASSHASTGSSSPLHF

d_gene: TRBD1
v_gene: TRBV5-1
j_gene: TRBJ1-2
CDR3nt: TGCGCCAGCAGCTTGGGGGGACAGGGTGTCTATGGCTACACCTTC
CDR3aa: CASSLGGQGVYGYTF

d_gene: TRBD2
v_gene: TRBV7-2
j_gene: TRBJ2-3
CDR3nt: TGTGCCAGCAGCCCCCGTAGCGGGAGATGGAGAGATACGCAGTATTTT
CDR3aa: CASSPRSGRWRDTQYF

d_gene: NA
v_gene: TRBV28
j_gene: TRBJ2-1
CDR3nt: TGTGCCAGCACCCAAGGGGCCAATGAGCAGTTCTTC
CDR3aa: CASTQGANEQFF

d_gene: TRBD2
v_gene: TRBV19
j_gene: TRBJ2-2
CDR3nt: TGTGCCAGTAGGATGGGACTAGCGGGGGTAACCGGGGAGCTGTTTTTT
CDR3aa: CASRMGLAGVTGELFF

d_gene: TRBD1
v_gene: TRBV6-4
j_gene: TRBJ1-6
CDR3nt: TGTGCCAGCAGCCCCGACAGGGGGAAGGCACCCCTCCACTTT
CDR3aa: CASSPDRGKAPLHF

d_gene: NA
v_gene: TRBV19
j_gene: TRBJ2-5
CDR3nt: TGTGCCAGTAACCAGGCCCGGGGAGGGACCCAGTACTTC
CDR3aa: CASNQARGGTQYF

d_gene: TRBD1
v_gene: TRBV7-9
j_gene: TRBJ2-5
CDR3nt: TGTGCCAGCAGCCGGTCTCGACAGGGGCCATCCCAAGAGACCCAGTACTTC
CDR3aa: CASSRSRQGPSQETQYF

d_gene: TRBD1
v_gene: TRBV28
j_gene: TRBJ2-1
CDR3nt: TGTGCCAGCAGTTCCCGGGACAGGGCGAAAAGCGGAGGGGTTTACAATGAGCAGTTCTTC
CDR3aa: CASSSRDRAKSGGVYNEQFF

d_gene: NA
v_gene: TRBV4-1
j_gene: TRBJ2-7
CDR3nt: TGCGCCAGCAGTTCGAGAAAGCAGGGAACGGGTGTCTACGAGCAGTACTTC
CDR3aa: CASSSRKQGTGVYEQYF

d_gene: TRBD2
v_gene: TRBV4-2
j_gene: TRBJ2-4
CDR3nt: TGTGCCAGCAGCCAAGAGGGACCCCAGAACCGACCGGGGGGAGAGGTGAGAAACATTCAGTACTTC
CDR3aa: CASSQEGPQNRPGGEVRNIQYF

d_gene: TRBD1
v_gene: TRBV7-2
j_gene: TRBJ2-3
CDR3nt: TGTGCCAGCAGCTTCTGCGAGGAGGACAGGAACACAGATACGCAGTATTTT
CDR3aa: CASSFCEEDRNTDTQYF

d_gene: NA
v_gene: TRBV28
j_gene: TRBJ2-7
CDR3nt: TGTGCCAGCAGTTTTTGGCAGGGCCACGAGCAGTACTTC
CDR3aa: CASSFWQGHEQYF